The rows below give T cell receptor beta chains drawn from one sample of a study of blood T cell repertoires in COVID-19. The table came from immunoSEQ multiplex PCR; TCRdb's copy has only in-frame clones and leaves some out. The sample has about 350,000 clones, 75% to 90% seen once. Sequencing was performed on peripheral blood. These receptors all come from a woman aged 50 to 60 with COVID-19, enrolled during active disease. The CDR3 runs from the conserved cysteine through the conserved F or W. D genes are given only for firm matches. Clone size is given for some rows only: seen once, a few or many times, or a class if the clone is expanded.

v_call	j_call	d_call	clone_size	cdr3_nt	cdr3_aa
TRBV24-1	TRBJ2-1	TRBD1	-	TGTGCCACCAGTGATCCGACGACAGGGTACAATGAGCAGTTCTTC	CATSDPTTGYNEQFF
TRBV29-1	TRBJ1-1	-	-	TGCAGCGGACAGTTGAACACTGAAGCTTTCTTT	CSGQLNTEAFF
TRBV3-1/TRBV3-2	TRBJ2-7	TRBD1	-	TGTGCCAGCAGCATTCCGGGACAGGGGTCCGAGCAGTACTTC	CASSIPGQGSEQYF
TRBV7-8	TRBJ2-3	TRBD2	-	TGTGCCAGCAGCTTAGCGGCGGGAGCCGATACGCAGTATTTT	CASSLAAGADTQYF
TRBV27	TRBJ1-3	-	-	TGTGCCAGCATGCCAACCGACAACTCTGGAAACACCATATATTTT	CASMPTDNSGNTIYF
TRBV10-3	TRBJ2-1	-	-	TGTGCCATCTCGTCGGCGGCGGGTGAGCAGTTCTTC	CAISSAAGEQFF
TRBV2	TRBJ2-2	TRBD1	-	TGTGCCAGCTTACAGGACAGGGGGCGCGTCACCGGGGAGCTGTTTTTT	CASLQDRGRVTGELFF
TRBV5-6	TRBJ1-1	TRBD1	once	TGTGCCAGCAGCTTTAACCCCCACAGGGGATTCACTGAAGCTTTCTTT	CASSFNPHRGFTEAFF
TRBV3-1/TRBV3-2	TRBJ2-1	TRBD2	-	TGTGCCAGCAGCCCCCTAGCGGGAGCCAATGAGCAGTTCTTC	CASSPLAGANEQFF
TRBV7-2	TRBJ2-1	TRBD2	-	TGTGCCAGCAGCTTTGCTCTAGCGGGAGGGGATGAGCAGTTCTTC	CASSFALAGGDEQFF
TRBV13	TRBJ1-6	TRBD1	-	TGTGCCAGCAGCTCAAGGACAGGGAATTCACCCCTCCACTTT	CASSSRTGNSPLHF
TRBV6-5	TRBJ1-1	-	-	TGTGCCAGCAGTTACTCCGAGGGCACTGAAGCTTTCTTT	CASSYSEGTEAFF
TRBV7-9	TRBJ2-3	TRBD2	few	TGTGCCAGCAGCTTAGGACTAGCGGCTAGCACAGATACGCAGTATTTT	CASSLGLAASTDTQYF
TRBV30	TRBJ2-7	TRBD2	-	TGTGCCTGGAACAGCGGGAGGGCCCACGAGCAGTACTTC	CAWNSGRAHEQYF
TRBV10-3	TRBJ1-2	-	-	TGTGCCATCAGGGGCCTAGGGAGCGGAGGCTACACCTTC	CAIRGLGSGGYTF
TRBV11-2	TRBJ2-2	-	-	TGTGCCAGCAGCTTTCCGGTGGGGGAGCTGTTTTTT	CASSFPVGELFF
TRBV7-6	TRBJ1-5	-	once	TGTGCCAGCAGCGCCCAGAGCCCGGGGAGCAATCAGCCCCAGCATTTT	CASSAQSPGSNQPQHF
TRBV9	TRBJ2-7	TRBD2	-	TGTGCCAGCAGAGCGGGAGAGGGGAGGTCCCACGAGCAGTACTTC	CASRAGEGRSHEQYF
TRBV5-5	TRBJ1-1	-	-	TGTGCCAGCAGCTTTTCCAGGGGCATGTTGAACACTGAAGCTTTCTTT	CASSFSRGMLNTEAFF
TRBV29-1	TRBJ1-2	-	-	TGCAGCGTTTTAAGCACCTTAGATCAACAGGGAGAATCGGACTATGGCTACACCTTC	CSVLSTLDQQGESDYGYTF
TRBV13	TRBJ2-1	TRBD2	-	TGTGCCAGCAACGGGAGGGGGTACAATGAGCAGTTCTTC	CASNGRGYNEQFF
TRBV5-4	TRBJ1-1	-	-	TGTGCCAGCAGAATCTCGCCCGGGTATGGTGACACTGAAGCTTTCTTT	CASRISPGYGDTEAFF
TRBV19	TRBJ2-3	TRBD2	-	TGTGCCAGTAGTAGGGGACTAGCGGGGAGCACAGATACGCAGTATTTT	CASSRGLAGSTDTQYF
TRBV19	TRBJ1-4	-	-	TGTGCCAGTAGTATAACCCAGGTACGGGAAAAACTGTTTTTT	CASSITQVREKLFF
TRBV9	TRBJ2-7	TRBD1	-	TGTGCCAGCAGCCCAAGGACAGGGACCAACGAGCAGTACTTC	CASSPRTGTNEQYF
TRBV6-2/TRBV6-3	TRBJ2-7	TRBD2	-	TGTGCCAGCAGTTACCCGATGACTAGCGGGAGGGGTAAGGAGCAGTACTTC	CASSYPMTSGRGKEQYF
TRBV7-6	TRBJ1-1	-	-	TGTGCCAGCAGCTTAGGGGTCGGGGGGCGTTTCACTGAAGCTTTCTTT	CASSLGVGGRFTEAFF
TRBV18	TRBJ2-3	-	-	TGTGCCAGCCTGACTGATACCACAGATACGCAGTATTTT	CASLTDTTDTQYF
TRBV5-1	TRBJ2-2	TRBD2	-	TGCGCCAGCACTCCCGGGACTAGCGACACCGGGGAGCTGTTTTTT	CASTPGTSDTGELFF
TRBV25-1	TRBJ1-2	-	-	TGTGCCAGCAGTGAACAGGGCAACTATGGCTACACCTTC	CASSEQGNYGYTF
TRBV10-3	TRBJ2-7	-	-	TGTGCCATCAGTGACTTAGCGGCGAGCTCCTACGAGCAGTACTTC	CAISDLAASSYEQYF
TRBV6-5	TRBJ2-1	TRBD2	-	TGTGCCAGCAGTTACGCTAGCGGAGCCTACAATGAGCAGTTCTTC	CASSYASGAYNEQFF
TRBV12-3/TRBV12-4	TRBJ1-1	-	-	TGTGCCAGCAGCCCTGGGACTTTGGCTGAAGCTTTCTTT	CASSPGTLAEAFF
TRBV7-2	TRBJ2-2	TRBD2	-	TGTGCCAGCAGCTTAGAACTAGCGGGGGCATACACCGGGGAGCTGTTTTTT	CASSLELAGAYTGELFF
TRBV3-1/TRBV3-2	TRBJ2-1	-	-	TGTGCCAGCAGCCAACTCTATTCCAATGAGCAGTTCTTC	CASSQLYSNEQFF
TRBV6-2/TRBV6-3	TRBJ1-1	-	once	TGTGCCAGCAGTTTAAGTCCCATAGGGGCTGAAGCTTTCTTT	CASSLSPIGAEAFF
TRBV27	TRBJ2-7	TRBD1	-	TGTGCCAGCAGTTCCCTGACAGGGACCCACGAGCAGTACTTC	CASSSLTGTHEQYF
TRBV2	TRBJ2-1	TRBD2	-	TGTGCCAGCAGGGGGACTAGCGGGGGGAATGAGCAGTTCTTC	CASRGTSGGNEQFF